This T cell receptor beta chain was profiled in a study of shared clonotypes between healthy human individuals. Germline assignment: CDR1 MNHEY and CDR2 SVGAGI. This CDR3 spans 16 amino acids. Trimming at V came to 4 bases and at J to 3 bases, leaving 9 bases not matched to a gene. Selected positively for CCR7 and CD45RO-negative, naive CD8 cells excluded terminally differentiated effector memory CD45RA+ cells. Data came from immunoSEQ multiplex PCR; TCRdb stores just in-frame clones and leaves some out. The sample has almost 700,000 clones, around 92% seen once. This chain joins TRBV6-5 and TRBJ2-1, with 7 bases that match TRBD1. The receptor was isolated from a man under 40 in good health. Sequences were obtained from naive CD8+ T cells sorted from blood. Written as DNA, the CDR3 is TGTGCCAGCAGTTTGAACCCCGGGACAGTCTACAATGAGCAGTTCTTC. The encoded protein is CASSLNPGTVYNEQFF.